Presented here are 24 T cell receptor beta chains from one specimen sequenced in a study of T cells after yellow fever vaccination (dated by TCRdb to between 2019 and 2020). Libraries were prepared through 5' RACE. For sequencing, an Illumina NovaSeq 6000 was employed. TCRdb's own reprocessing of the public reads used fastp at Q25 and MiXCR and kept productive beta chains. Merged by CDR3 protein, the rows form single entries marked with the most common genes and DNA. This sample gives approximately 90,000 distinct CDR3 sequences in total; less than 6% of them show up just once. The ten largest clones take up about two fifths of the sample. This specimen's treatment or condition label, interpreted: live attenuated yellow fever vaccine strain. This specimen consisted of CD8+ T cells sorted from PBMCs, obtained 10 days after the yellow fever booster vaccination. All receptors come from a man aged 18 to 29 who received the YFV17D yellow fever vaccine.

This clonotype was seen many times. This rearrangement joins TRBV3-1 to TRBJ2-1; 10 bases line up with TRBD2. CDR1 is LGHDT, CDR2 YNNKEL, per germline (reference sequence). The ends lost 4 bases at V and 2 bases at J; junction bases unmatched: 5. This CDR3 is 16 amino acids long. CDR3 loop: CASSPGLAVTYNEQFF. The CDR3 DNA is TGTGCCAGCAGCCCCGGACTAGCGGTAACCTACAATGAGCAGTTCTTC.

This clonotype was recorded a few times. The CDR3 is CSVSGLAEPTDTQYF. Written as DNA, the CDR3 is TGCAGCGTTTCGGGACTAGCGGAGCCCACAGATACGCAGTATTTT. V and J are TRBV29-1 and TRBJ2-3, with 11 positions matching TRBD2. V lost 5 bases and J lost 2; bases outside the gene matches: 6. Looked up from germline, CDR1 is SQVTM and CDR2 is ANQGSEA. This CDR3 comprises 15 residues.

This clonotype was counted ten times or more. V is TRBV27 and J is TRBJ2-1; 7 bases are shared with TRBD1. V lost 3 bases and J lost 7; bases outside the gene matches: 12. Germline CDR1 MNHEY, CDR2 SMNVEV (reference sequence). This CDR3 region has 16 residues. CDR3 sequence (DNA): TGTGCCAGCAGTTTCTTGGCGACAGGGTATAGGAATGAGCAGTTCTTC. Translating it yields CASSFLATGYRNEQFF.

This clonotype was seen many times. V gene TRBV5-1 combines with J gene TRBJ1-2; 7 bases match TRBD1. This CDR3 region has 14 residues. Germline assignment: CDR1 SGHRS and CDR2 YFSETQ. J lost 5 bases, V lost 0 bases, and 4 bases had no gene match. In DNA form, the CDR3 reads TGCGCCAGCAGCTTGGACGGGACAGCATATGGCTACACCTTC. It is translated as CASSLDGTAYGYTF.

This clonotype was counted at least ten times. The chain carries TRBV12-3 or TRBV12-4 and TRBJ2-1; D remains ambiguous. Trimming removed 6 bases from V and 9 bases from J, with 9 bases in between. The CDR3 runs to 11 residues. The CDR3 region has the DNA TGTGCCAGCAGCCTTGCGTTTGAGCAGTTCTTC. This codes for CASSLAFEQFF.

The chain joins TRBV5-6 to TRBJ2-7, with a tentative D call TRBD1 (6 bases). Trimming removed 6 bases at V and 4 bases at J, with 17 bases between. The CDR3 extends over 14 amino acids. Germline CDR1 reads SGHDT; CDR2 reads YYEEEE. The CDR3 region is CASKTVGAVYEQYF. Written as DNA, the CDR3 is TGTGCCAGCAAGACCGTGGGGGCCGTTTACGAGCAGTACTTC. The full variable domain, rest sourced from reference TRBV5-6 and TRBJ2-7, is DAGVTQSPTHLIKTRGQQVTLRCSPKSGHDTVSWYQQALGQGPQFIFQYYEEEERQRGNFPDRFSGHQFPNYSSELNVNALLLGDSALYLCASKTVGAVYEQYFGPGTRLTVT.

This clonotype was seen more than once but under ten times. The chain links TRBV5-6 to TRBJ2-5; TRBD2 aligns across 14 bases. The CDR3 sequence is 15 residues long. J was trimmed by 13 bases and V by 4 bases; bases with no gene match: 12. Germline V lookup: CDR1 SGHDT, CDR2 YYEEEE. This CDR3 is CASSPPKGLAGAGYF. The CDR3 region has the DNA TGTGCCAGCAGCCCTCCAAAGGGACTAGCGGGGGCGGGGTACTTC.

This clonotype occurred many times. The CDR3: CASTESYSYNEQFF. In DNA form, the CDR3 reads TGCGCCAGCACCGAAAGCTACTCCTACAATGAGCAGTTCTTC. This chain uses TRBV10-2 with TRBJ2-1; the D is unclear. V was pared by 7 bases and J by 0 bases, with 10 bases between. This CDR3 has 14 residues. CDR1 is WSHSY and CDR2 is SAAADI in the germline V gene.

This clonotype has a count of ten or more. The CDR3 coding sequence is TGTGCCAGCAGCCGGGACAGGGGTCTTTCCTACGAGCAGTACGTC. Its protein is CASSRDRGLSYEQYV. The rearrangement uses TRBV7-8 and TRBJ2-7; TRBD1 agrees at 10 bases. Germline V gene lookup returns CDR1 SGHVS and CDR2 FQNEAQ. Trimming at V came to 5 bases and at J to 1 base, leaving 5 bases not matched to a gene. This CDR3 contains 15 residues.

This clonotype was found many times. The V call is TRBV5-6, the J call TRBJ2-7, with 12 positions matching TRBD1. The ends lost 2 bases at V and 6 bases at J; junction bases unmatched: 3. This CDR3 contains 14 residues. In germline, CDR1 is SGHDT, CDR2 YYEEEE. The CDR3 DNA is TGTGCCAGCAGCTTCGGGACAGGGGGCGCCGAGCAGTACGTC. It yields the protein CASSFGTGGAEQYV.

This clonotype was seen at least ten times. The V gene is TRBV7-2, the J gene TRBJ2-3, with D possibly being TRBD1 or TRBD2 (5 bases each). This CDR3 contains 14 residues. V dropped 4 bases and J dropped 4 bases, with 12 bases sitting between them. Looked up from germline, CDR1 is SGHTA and CDR2 is FQGNSA. CDR3 DNA: TGTGCCAGCAGCTCGGGGACCCTAGCAGATACGCAGTATTTT. It translates to CASSSGTLADTQYF.

This clonotype appeared a few times. The CDR3 DNA reads as TGTGCCAGCAGCCTGGACTCCTGGAGCTCCTACAATGAGCAGTTCTTC. This encodes CASSLDSWSSYNEQFF. The gene calls are TRBV5-5 and TRBJ2-1, with D possibly TRBD2 on 5 matching bases. The germline V gene encodes CDR1 SGHKS and CDR2 YYEKEE (reference sequence). V lost 4 bases to trimming and J lost 0 bases, with 14 bases between them. The CDR3 is 16 residues long. Combining the CDR3 with reference TRBV5-5 and TRBJ2-1 gives the whole variable domain DAGVTQSPTHLIKTRGQQVTLRCSPISGHKSVSWYQQVLGQGPQFIFQYYEKEERGRGNFPDRFSARQFPNYSSELNVNALLLGDSALYLCASSLDSWSSYNEQFFGPGTRLTVL.

As DNA, the CDR3 is TGTGCCAGCAGTTTAAGGGCCCCGGGCCACGAGCAGTACGTC. It codes for CASSLRAPGHEQYV. V is TRBV28 and J is TRBJ2-7; D is unclear. This CDR3 comprises 14 residues. The ends were cut back, 2 bases at V and 5 bases at J, with 13 bases in the middle. Germline CDR1 is MDHEN and CDR2 is SYDVKM.

V is TRBV12-3 or TRBV12-4 and J is TRBJ2-1, with D uncertain. V lost 3 bases and J 0 bases, leaving 12 bases between the germline ends. The CDR3 runs 16 residues. CDR3 protein: CASSFEPASSYNEQFF. The DNA for the CDR3 is TGTGCCAGCAGTTTTGAACCGGCCAGCTCCTACAATGAGCAGTTCTTC.

The sample holds a few counts of this clonotype. The rearrangement links TRBV7-2 to TRBJ2-3; D gene uncertain. The CDR3 sequence is 13 residues long. Germline loops: CDR1 SGHTA, CDR2 FQGNSA. V lost 6 bases and J lost 0, with 7 bases in between. The CDR3 DNA reads TGTGCCAGCAGACCTTATAGCACAGATACGCAGTATTTT. Its translation is CASRPYSTDTQYF.

Ten or more counts support this clonotype. The V gene is TRBV18, the J gene TRBJ2-4; 11 bases agree with TRBD2. The V and J ends lost 2 bases and 8 bases, in that order; junction bases with no gene match: 8. The CDR3 runs to 16 residues. Looked up from germline, CDR1 is KGHSH and CDR2 is LQKENI. CDR3: CASSPRGLAGGDIQYF. Written as DNA, the CDR3 is TGTGCCAGCTCACCAAGAGGACTAGCGGGTGGAGACATTCAGTACTTC.

The V and J genes are TRBV10-3 and TRBJ1-1; TRBD1 might be the D (6 bases). The germline V gene has CDR1 ENHRY and CDR2 SYGVKD. The CDR3 totals 15 residues. V shed 0 bases and J shed 7 bases, with 15 bases lying between them. The CDR3 DNA follows: TGTGCCATCAGTGAGTCGCGGGGGGCGAGAATTGAAGCTTTCTTT. It codes for CAISESRGARIEAFF.

In this sample, this clonotype turned up a few times. The J gene is TRBJ2-7, the V gene TRBV5-4; TRBD1 agrees at 7 bases. Per germline, CDR1 SGHNT and CDR2 YYREEE (reference sequence). V was pared by 0 bases and J by 7 bases, with 1 base of the junction left unmatched. The CDR3 covers 12 residues. DNA of the CDR3: TGTGCCAGCAGCTTGGGGACAGGAGAGCAGTACTTC. Amino acids: CASSLGTGEQYF.

The chain employs TRBV9 and TRBJ2-6, with D hard to call. Per germline, CDR1 SGDLS and CDR2 YYNGEE. The V end was cut by 3 bases, the J end by 0 bases, with 10 bases between. The CDR3 is made up of 16 amino acids. The CDR3 loop is CASSGFLFSGANVLTF. The CDR3 DNA reads as TGTGCCAGCAGCGGATTCTTATTCTCTGGGGCCAACGTCCTGACTTTC.

The chain joins TRBV6-5 to TRBJ2-2; 7 positions match TRBD1. The V segment lost 0 bases and the J segment 4 bases; nucleotides outside the gene matches: 11. Germline lookup yields CDR1 MNHEY and CDR2 SVGAGI. CDR3 size: 18 residues. CDR3 nucleotide sequence: TGTGCCAGCAGTTACTCGATTATAGGGGGCCCGGGCACCGGGGAGCTGTTTTTT. Residues: CASSYSIIGGPGTGELFF.

This clonotype was seen many times. The rearrangement joins TRBV15 to TRBJ2-5; the match to TRBD1 covers 7 bases. With V trimmed by 4 bases and J by 9 bases, 11 bases remained unmatched. There are 14 residues in the CDR3. The germline gives CDR1 LNHNV, CDR2 YYDKDF (reference sequence). CDR3 bases: TGTGCCACCAGCACCCGGGACAGTTGGGTAGCCCAGTACTTC. Its translation is CATSTRDSWVAQYF.

This clonotype was detected a few times. The rearrangement uses TRBV27 and TRBJ1-4, with 8 nucleotides matching TRBD1. Losses at the gene ends were 3 bases for V and 3 bases for J; bases not matched to a gene: 3. In germline, CDR1 is MNHEY, CDR2 SMNVEV (reference sequence). The length of the CDR3 is 15 residues. The CDR3 DNA reads TGTGCCAGCAGTTTTCGGACAGGGCCTAATGAAAAACTGTTTTTT. The encoded protein is CASSFRTGPNEKLFF.

The chain uses TRBV2 and TRBJ1-5, with D possibly being TRBD1 (5 bases). The germline V gene has CDR1 SNHLY and CDR2 FYNNEI. This CDR3 comprises 18 residues. V was shortened by 6 bases and J by 5 bases, with 26 bases between the two germline ends. The CDR3 nucleotides are TGTGCCAGCAGATGGTCGGAGTTAGGGGATCGCGCTCATCAGCCCCAGCATTTT. This gives the protein CASRWSELGDRAHQPQHF.

The chain uses TRBV5-1 and TRBJ1-6; D unclear. Trimming pared 2 bases from V and 7 bases from J, leaving 10 bases between. CDR3 length: 14 amino acids. Per germline, CDR1 SGHRS and CDR2 YFSETQ. The CDR3 DNA is TGCGCCAGCAGCTTTTCGCTTGAGAATTCACCCCTCCACTTT. Translating it yields CASSFSLENSPLHF.